This T cell receptor (beta chain) was identified in a study of blood T cell repertoires in COVID-19. The wider study: PBMCs, B-cell-depleted T cells, or T cells were the source of the cDNA or gDNA that made up the material.

With 1 base clipped from V and 2 bases from J, the junction kept 8 bases outside the gene matches. Germline CDR1 reads SGHRS; CDR2 reads YFSETQ. This CDR3 region has 18 residues. Using immunoSEQ multiplex PCR, the repertoire was profiled, and TCRdb retains in-frame clones only, with some absent. The data contain 250,000 or so clones, 90% of them singletons. Sequenced sample: peripheral blood. This sequence originates from a woman between 55 and 75 years old with COVID-19, enrolled during active disease. The V gene is TRBV5-1, the J gene TRBJ2-3; 12 bases are shared with TRBD2. The CDR3 bases are TGCGCCAGCAGCTTGAGTACTAGCGGGGGGACCTACACAGATACGCAGTATTTT. Translated, it gives CASSLSTSGGTYTDTQYF.